This TCR beta chain was sequenced in a study of blood T cell repertoires in COVID-19. The wider study: Italy, Spain and the United States were the sources of the convalescent and acute COVID-19 samples. The cDNA or gDNA used as material had been derived from T cells, B-cell-depleted T cells, or PBMCs.

In the source study's methods: Estimation of nucleated cell counts was performed using reference gene primer amplification. Generated by immunoSEQ multiplex PCR, the TCRdb table keeps only in-frame clones and is missing some. The V and J calls and clone size are taken from that table; D and trimming were inferred from the DNA. The data show about 97,000 clones, about 87% seen once. Germline V CDR1 and CDR2: MDHEN, SYDVKM. The CDR3 is made up of 14 amino acids. V was pared by 3 bases and J by 12 bases, with 12 bases of the junction left unmatched. Sequences were obtained from peripheral blood. The chain joins TRBV28 to TRBJ1-2, with 8 nucleotides matching TRBD1. The sequence came from a human donor in a cohort sampled during active COVID-19. The CDR3 here is CASSFSGTGNSNTF. The CDR3 DNA sequence: TGTGCCAGCAGTTTTTCCGGGACAGGCAACTCGAACACCTTC.